Below are 26 T cell receptor beta chains sequenced from a single sample in a study of T cells in Graves' hyperthyroidism and ophthalmopathy. From RNA transcripts, TCR beta CDR3 regions were amplified. HTBI primers drove first-round RT-PCR of the TCR CDR3. TCRdb used MiXCR to reprocess the multiplex PCR reads, holding one entry per CDR3 protein. The profile shows approximately 600,000 distinct CDR3 sequences, approximately 14% of them singletons. The sequencing sample was made of blood. The receptors derive from a woman aged 40-49 years with Graves' ophthalmopathy.

This clonotype came up many times. The chain has TRBV12-3 or TRBV12-4 and TRBJ2-7, with 7 bases identical to TRBD2. J gave up 3 bases and V 5 bases, and 7 bases lay outside the gene matches. The CDR3 is made up of 14 amino acids. CDR3: CASSRTGGSYEQYF. The CDR3, as DNA: TGTGCCAGCAGTCGGACGGGCGGGAGCTACGAGCAGTACTTC.

This rearrangement joins TRBV6-1 to TRBJ1-1, with D possibly matching TRBD1 (6 bases). The CDR3 contains 15 residues. The V gene lost 5 bases and the J gene lost 1 base, with 14 bases spanning the gap. Germline-derived CDR1 and CDR2 are MNHNS and SASEGT. CDR3 nucleotide sequence: TGTGCCAGCAGTCCGACGGGACACAAGAACACTGAAGCTTTCTTT. Residues: CASSPTGHKNTEAFF.

This chain links TRBV19 with TRBJ1-6, with TRBD1 matching 8 bases. CDR3 length: 15 amino acids. Germline lookup yields CDR1 LNHDA and CDR2 SQIVND (reference sequence). Trimming removed 6 bases from V and 5 bases from J; junction bases left unmatched: 6. CDR3 region: CASRNWGQDNSPLHF. The CDR3 region has the DNA TGTGCCAGTAGAAACTGGGGACAGGATAATTCACCCCTCCACTTT. Looking up the rest from reference TRBV19 and TRBJ1-6 gives the full variable domain: DGGITQSPKYLFRKEGQNVTLSCEQNLNHDAMYWYRQDPGQGLRLIYYSQIVNDFQKGDIAEGYSVSREKKESFPLTVTSAQKNPTAFYLCASRNWGQDNSPLHFGNGTRLTVT.

This clonotype has ten or more counts. The chain carries TRBV7-6 and TRBJ2-7; no clear D. CDR3 length equals 13 residues. The V end was cut by 4 bases, the J end by 6 bases, with 13 bases between. Germline CDR1 SGHVS, CDR2 FNYEAQ. CDR3 loop: CASSSSGSSEQYF. The CDR3 nucleotides read TGTGCCAGCAGCTCCTCGGGTAGCAGCGAGCAGTACTTC.

This clonotype occurred many times. CDR3 DNA sequence: TGTGCCAGTATCTCGGACAGGGGAAGCAATCAGCCCCAGCATTTT. Translated: CASISDRGSNQPQHF. The chain couples TRBV19 to TRBJ1-5, with 9 bases lining up with TRBD1. Trimming removed 7 bases from V and 1 base from J; junction bases left unmatched: 5. This CDR3 comprises 15 residues. Germline assignment: CDR1 LNHDA and CDR2 SQIVND (reference sequence).

This clonotype was counted at least ten times. The J gene is TRBJ1-5, the V gene TRBV6-1; 8 nucleotides match TRBD1. V was clipped by 2 bases and J by 5 bases; unmatched bases: 5. Germline CDR1 is MNHNS and CDR2 is SASEGT. This CDR3 spans 15 amino acids. The CDR3: CASSESDRVDQPQHF. As DNA, the CDR3 is TGTGCCAGCAGTGAATCGGACAGGGTGGATCAGCCCCAGCATTTT.

This clonotype was seen at least ten times. The V and J genes are TRBV27 and TRBJ1-5, with 8 bases matching TRBD1. The V gene end was trimmed by 6 bases and the J gene end by 6 bases; junction bases not matched to a gene: 7. Germline CDR1 reads MNHEY; CDR2 reads SMNVEV (reference sequence). This CDR3 comprises 14 residues. In DNA form, the CDR3 reads TGTGCCAGCAGCCCTGACAGGGGTATTCAGCCCCAGCATTTT. Protein sequence: CASSPDRGIQPQHF.

This clonotype was found many times. V gene TRBV28 combines with J gene TRBJ1-1, with no clear D. CDR3 size: 15 residues. Germline CDR1 is MDHEN and CDR2 is SYDVKM. With 11 bases removed from V and 0 bases from J, the gap between germline ends came to 19 bases. The CDR3 DNA reads as TGTGCCGCCTCCCCATCCGGGAGGCTGAACACTGAAGCTTTCTTT. Protein product: CAASPSGRLNTEAFF.

The table lists this clonotype with many counts. The rearrangement joins TRBV20-1 to TRBJ1-5; TRBD1 aligns across 8 bases. Germline loops: CDR1 DFQATT, CDR2 SNEGSKA (reference sequence). The trim removed 5 bases at V and 3 bases at J, leaving 3 bases unmatched. The CDR3 runs to 13 residues. In nucleotides, the CDR3 is TGCAGTGCTGGGCAGGGGGCCAATCAGCCCCAGCATTTT. Translated, it gives CSAGQGANQPQHF.

The table lists this clonotype with many counts. The chain is built from TRBV7-3 and TRBJ2-1; D not resolved. Germline V gene data show CDR1 as SGHTA and CDR2 as FQGTGA. The length of the CDR3 is 13 residues. V lost 2 bases, J lost 3 bases, and 5 bases lay in between. The CDR3 DNA reads TGTGCCAGCAGCTTATACCTCTACAATGAGCAGTTCTTC. Amino acid sequence: CASSLYLYNEQFF.

The table lists this clonotype with many counts. This sequence joins TRBV10-2 and TRBJ1-1, with 7 bases fitting TRBD1. V was pared by 7 bases and J by 2 bases, with 7 bases of the junction left unmatched. Germline lookup yields CDR1 WSHSY and CDR2 SAAADI. The CDR3 spans 14 residues. CDR3 region: CASTVAGGNTEAFF. The CDR3 DNA reads TGCGCCAGCACCGTAGCAGGGGGTAACACTGAAGCTTTCTTT.

The sample holds a few counts of this clonotype. This chain uses TRBV25-1 with TRBJ2-7; D unresolved. Trimming took 9 bases from V and 3 from J, leaving 15 bases between them. The length of the CDR3 is 13 residues. The germline CDR1 and CDR2 sequences are MGHDK and SYGVNS. The CDR3 region has the DNA TGTGCCAGGCCGGGCCGCGGCTTCTACGAGCAGTACTTC. Its translation: CARPGRGFYEQYF.

The table lists this clonotype with many counts. The J gene is TRBJ2-7, the V gene TRBV29-1, with D perhaps TRBD1 or TRBD2 (5 bases each). The CDR3 extends over 12 amino acids. Trimming left V 7 bases short and J 7 bases short, with 17 bases between. Germline V gene lookup returns CDR1 SQVTM and CDR2 ANQGSEA. The CDR3 region has the DNA TGCAGCGGTCCGGGACGGACTTCTGAGCAGTACTTC. Translating it yields CSGPGRTSEQYF.

With respect to this clonotype: This may be a read error, as it is one base from a much larger clone. The V call is TRBV15, the J call TRBJ1-5; TRBD1 is a possible D gene (5 bases). V was trimmed by 0 bases and J by 4 bases, leaving 7 bases between them. CDR3 length: 14 residues. CDR1 and CDR2 from the germline V gene are LNHNV and YYDKDF (reference sequence). This chain's CDR3 is CATSRDGGNQPQHF. CDR3 nucleotide sequence: TGTGCCACCAGCAGAGATGGGGGAAATCAGCCCCAGCATTTT.

In its sample, this clonotype was seen many times. The V and J genes are TRBV2 and TRBJ2-7; possibly TRBD1 or TRBD2 for D (5 bases each). The CDR3 spans 12 residues. Per germline, CDR1 SNHLY and CDR2 FYNNEI. Trimming pared 8 bases from V and 7 bases from J, leaving 15 bases between. CDR3: CASGTSRVEQYF. CDR3 DNA: TGTGCCAGCGGGACGTCCCGTGTAGAGCAGTACTTC.

This clonotype was counted many times. This chain joins TRBV10-3 and TRBJ2-7, with TRBD1 as a possible D gene (5 bases). The CDR3 has 14 residues. The V and J ends lost 3 bases and 1 base respectively, with 10 bases between them. Germline-derived CDR1 and CDR2 are ENHRY and SYGVKD. The CDR3 here is CAISDQQESYEQYF. The CDR3 nucleotides are TGTGCCATCAGTGACCAACAGGAATCCTACGAGCAGTACTTC.

This clonotype was recorded at least ten times. The J gene is TRBJ1-2, the V gene TRBV20-1; D perhaps matches TRBD1 (6 bases). Germline loops: CDR1 DFQATT, CDR2 SNEGSKA (reference sequence). Trimming left V 6 bases short and J 4 bases short, with 12 bases between. The CDR3 contains 12 residues. The CDR3 spells CSAGLGGYGYTF. The CDR3 bases are TGCAGTGCGGGGCTAGGGGGCTATGGCTACACCTTC.

The gene calls are TRBV7-9 and TRBJ2-2; the D is unclear. The length of the CDR3 is 15 residues. In germline, CDR1 is SEHNR, CDR2 FQNEAQ (reference sequence). V was pared by 0 bases and J by 0 bases, with 5 bases between. The CDR3 DNA follows: TGTGCCAGCAGCTTAGCCCGGGCGAACACCGGGGAGCTGTTTTTT. Its translation: CASSLARANTGELFF.

Many counts were recorded for this clonotype. The V and J genes are TRBV30 and TRBJ1-1; the match to TRBD1 covers 11 bases. The CDR3 is 13 residues long. CDR1 GTSNPN and CDR2 SVGIG come from the germline V gene (reference sequence). V gave up 5 bases and J gave up 6 bases; unmatched junction bases: 5. CDR3 in DNA: TGTGCCTGGGGGGGACAGGGGGTTCCTGAAGCTTTCTTT. As protein: CAWGGQGVPEAFF.

A few counts support this clonotype. The V and J genes are TRBV5-1 and TRBJ2-4, with TRBD1 identical over 8 bases. CDR3 length equals 14 residues. The germline V gene encodes CDR1 SGHRS and CDR2 YFSETQ. Unmatched junction bases numbered 10, after V lost 7 bases and J lost 7 bases. The CDR3 DNA is TGCGCCAGCGGTTTGGACGGACAGGGCAACATTCAGTACTTC. Translating gives CASGLDGQGNIQYF. Supplemented by reference TRBV5-1 and TRBJ2-4, the full variable domain reads KAGVTQTPRYLIKTRGQQVTLSCSPISGHRSVSWYQQTPGQGLQFLFEYFSETQRNKGNFPGRFSGRQFSNSRSEMNVSTLELGDSALYLCASGLDGQGNIQYFGAGTRLSVL.

This clonotype was seen many times. This chain links TRBV7-8 with TRBJ2-7; the D call may be TRBD1 or TRBD2 (6 bases each). V shed 2 bases and J shed 6 bases, with 17 bases lying between them. The CDR3 has 15 amino acids. Germline assignment: CDR1 SGHVS and CDR2 FQNEAQ. This chain's CDR3 is CASSLLQGGRGEQYF. DNA of the CDR3: TGTGCCAGCAGCTTATTACAAGGGGGGCGAGGCGAGCAGTACTTC.

V is TRBV6-1 and J is TRBJ1-3; D might be TRBD1 (6 bases). V was cut by 4 bases and J by 4 bases, with 17 bases left in between. The CDR3 contains 16 residues. Germline V lookup: CDR1 MNHNS, CDR2 SASEGT. CDR3 coding DNA: TGTGCCAGCAGTGGGGGAACAGGGCTCCAAGGAAACACCATATATTTT. This gives the protein CASSGGTGLQGNTIYF.

This clonotype was observed at least ten times. This is likely a read error, given that the CDR3 carries no conserved phenylalanine or tryptophan at its end. This chain joins TRBV28 and TRBJ1-5; D uncertain. The ends were cut back, 6 bases at V and 7 bases at J, with 10 bases in the middle. Per the germline V gene, CDR1 is MDHEN and CDR2 is SYDVKM. The CDR3 is 12 residues long. The CDR3 DNA sequence: TGTGCCAGCAGACCGAGCACCCAGCCCCAGCATTCT. Amino acid sequence: CASRPSTQPQHS.

This clonotype was detected a few times. The V call is TRBV11-2, the J call TRBJ2-7; 7 bases are a match to TRBD2. CDR3 length equals 15 residues. The ends lost 5 bases at V and 2 bases at J; junction bases unmatched: 9. Germline V gene sequence: CDR1 SGHAT, CDR2 FQNNGV. The CDR3 DNA reads TGTGCCAGCAGCCCCCGGGGAGGGTTCACCTACGAGCAGTACTTC. Protein: CASSPRGGFTYEQYF. The variable domain in full, with the rest retrieved from reference TRBV11-2 and TRBJ2-7, is EAGVAQSPRYKIIEKRQSVAFWCNPISGHATLYWYQQILGQGPKLLIQFQNNGVVDDSQLPKDRFSAERLKGVDSTLKIQPAKLEDSAVYLCASSPRGGFTYEQYFGPGTRLTVT.

Only a few counts were recorded for this clonotype. V gene TRBV6-5 combines with J gene TRBJ2-5; 8 bases align to TRBD2. The CDR3 sequence is 15 residues long. Per the germline V gene, CDR1 is MNHEY and CDR2 is SVGAGI. Trimming cost V 0 bases and J 5 bases; bases outside gene matches: 5. CDR3 protein: CASSYSSGGRETQYF. Written as DNA, the CDR3 is TGTGCCAGCAGTTACTCGTCGGGGGGGCGGGAGACCCAGTACTTC.

V and J are TRBV5-1 and TRBJ2-5, with 9 bases identical to TRBD1. J was trimmed by 4 bases and V by 5 bases; bases with no gene match: 6. Germline V gene sequence: CDR1 SGHRS, CDR2 YFSETQ. The CDR3 sequence is 14 residues long. The CDR3 sequence: CASRLPDRGETQYF. Here the CDR3 DNA reads TGCGCCAGCAGGCTCCCGGACAGGGGAGAGACCCAGTACTTC.